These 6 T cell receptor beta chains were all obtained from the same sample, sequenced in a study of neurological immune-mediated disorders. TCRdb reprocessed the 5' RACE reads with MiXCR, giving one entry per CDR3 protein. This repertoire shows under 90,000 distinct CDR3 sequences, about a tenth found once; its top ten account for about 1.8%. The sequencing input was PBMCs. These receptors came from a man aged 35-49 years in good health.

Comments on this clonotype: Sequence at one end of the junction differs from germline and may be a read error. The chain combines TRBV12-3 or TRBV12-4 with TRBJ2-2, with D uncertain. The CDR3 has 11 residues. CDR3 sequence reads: CGSPNTGELFF. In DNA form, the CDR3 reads TGCGGCAGCCCGAACACCGGGGAGCTGTTTTTT.

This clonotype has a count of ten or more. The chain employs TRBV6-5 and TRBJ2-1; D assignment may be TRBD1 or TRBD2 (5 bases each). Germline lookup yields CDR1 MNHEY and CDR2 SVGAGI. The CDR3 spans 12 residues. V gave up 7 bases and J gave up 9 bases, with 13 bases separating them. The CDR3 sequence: CASMGPLGEQFF. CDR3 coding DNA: TGTGCCAGCATGGGACCCCTTGGTGAGCAGTTCTTC.

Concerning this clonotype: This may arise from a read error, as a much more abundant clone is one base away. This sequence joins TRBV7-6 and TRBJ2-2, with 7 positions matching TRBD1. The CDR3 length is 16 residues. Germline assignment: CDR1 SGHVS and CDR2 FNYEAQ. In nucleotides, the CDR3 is TGTGTCAGCAGCCTTGACAGGGTGGGCGACACCGGGGAGCTGTTTTTT. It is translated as CVSSLDRVGDTGELFF.

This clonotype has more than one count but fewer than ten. CDR3 DNA sequence: TGTGCCAGCAGCCAAGCCGCGGAATTCGGCACCATATATTTT. This translates into CASSQAAEFGTIYF. This chain links TRBV3-1 with TRBJ1-3, with D unresolved. The germline V gene encodes CDR1 LGHDT and CDR2 YNNKEL (reference sequence). The CDR3 length is 14 residues. Trimming removed 1 base at V and 9 bases at J, with 13 bases between.

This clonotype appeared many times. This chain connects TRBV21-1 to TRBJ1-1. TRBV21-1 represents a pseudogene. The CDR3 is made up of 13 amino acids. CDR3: CASRLKRSGEAFF. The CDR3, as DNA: TGTGCCAGCAGGCTAAAAAGATCGGGGGAAGCTTTCTTT.

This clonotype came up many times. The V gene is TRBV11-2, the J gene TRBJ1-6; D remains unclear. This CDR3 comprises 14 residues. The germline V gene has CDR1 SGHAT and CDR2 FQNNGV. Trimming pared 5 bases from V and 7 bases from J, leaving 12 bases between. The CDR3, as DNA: TGTGCCAGCAGCCGCCTGGCCGGGAATTCACCCCTCCACTTT. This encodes CASSRLAGNSPLHF.